The 25 T cell receptor beta chains given below trace back to one sample, sequenced in a study of blood T cells in healthy people across ages. Sample-barcoded 5' priming and a J-beta primer mix drove a second PCR of about 7 to 12 cycles. A single record per CDR3 protein comes from TCRdb applying MiXCR to the 5' RACE reads. The sample contains more than 900,000 distinct CDR3 sequences, around 27% of which appear only once. The same sample was also studied in work on T cells of mothers and their children.

Material: blood. These receptors were collected from a girl aged 2-9 years in good health.

The CDR3 protein is CINPRAAGTEAFF. CDR3 nucleotide sequence: TGCATCAACCCTCGGGCAGCGGGCACTGAAGCTTTCTTT. The rearrangement links TRBV29-1 to TRBJ1-1; D not resolved. Germline V gives CDR1 SQVTM, CDR2 ANQGSEA. The CDR3 spans 13 residues.

In this sample, this clonotype turned up a few times. The CDR3 region has the DNA TGTGCCAGCAGTTTAATACGGAGGGGAGCCGGGGAGCTGTTTTTT. It yields the protein CASSLIRRGAGELFF. The rearrangement uses TRBV28 and TRBJ2-2; perhaps TRBD2 as D (6 bases). The CDR3 runs 15 residues. V shed 2 bases and J shed 6 bases, with 13 bases lying between them. Germline V gene lookup returns CDR1 MDHEN and CDR2 SYDVKM.

There are a few counts of this clonotype. The rearrangement links TRBV20-1 to TRBJ2-3, with TRBD2 matching over 8 bases. This CDR3 contains 16 residues. Trimming removed 0 bases from V and 1 base from J; junction bases left unmatched: 6. Germline V gene lookup returns CDR1 DFQATT and CDR2 SNEGSKA (reference sequence). The CDR3 bases are TGCAGTGCTAGAGATGGACGGGAGGGCGGCACAGATACGCAGTATTTT. Translated, it gives CSARDGREGGTDTQYF.

V gene TRBV7-6 combines with J gene TRBJ1-3; no firm D call. The CDR3 loop spans 21 amino acids. Germline V lookup: CDR1 SGHVS, CDR2 FNYEAQ. V gave up 2 bases and J gave up 0 bases, with 26 bases separating them. CDR3 sequence (DNA): TGTGCCAGCAGCTTATCCCAAGGGCCGTGGCAGACCTTATACTCTGGAAACACCATATATTTT. The encoded protein is CASSLSQGPWQTLYSGNTIYF.

This clonotype was detected a few times. The V and J genes are TRBV7-2 and TRBJ2-1, with 12 bases fitting TRBD2. CDR1 is SGHTA, CDR2 FQGNSA, per germline. V lost 1 base and J lost 7; bases outside the gene matches: 2. The CDR3 runs to 15 residues. The CDR3 reads CASSLDLAGGNEQFF. The CDR3 DNA reads as TGTGCCAGCAGCTTAGATCTAGCGGGAGGGAATGAGCAGTTCTTC. The variable domain in full, completed from reference TRBV7-2 and TRBJ2-1, reads GAGVSQSPSNKVTEKGKDVELRCDPISGHTALYWYRQSLGQGLEFLIYFQGNSAPDKSGLPSDRFSAERTGGSVSTLTIQRTQQEDSAVYLCASSLDLAGGNEQFFGPGTRLTVL.

The chain has TRBV2 and TRBJ2-5; TRBD1 matches 7 bases. Germline-derived CDR1 and CDR2 are SNHLY and FYNNEI. V lost 5 bases, J lost 2 bases, and 8 bases stayed unmatched. The CDR3 consists of 15 residues. The CDR3 DNA sequence: TGTGCCAGCAGTACCTCCGGGACAGCTCAAGAGACCCAGTACTTC. Translated: CASSTSGTAQETQYF.

V and J are TRBV20-1 and TRBJ2-3, with 8 bases that match TRBD2. V shed 0 bases and J 0 bases; nucleotides not matched to a gene: 8. The germline CDR1 and CDR2 sequences are DFQATT and SNEGSKA (reference sequence). The length of the CDR3 is 17 residues. Here the CDR3 DNA reads TGCAGTGCTAGAGATTTCGGGGCTAGCGGGAGCACAGATACGCAGTATTTT. Translated: CSARDFGASGSTDTQYF.

This clonotype was seen only a few times. The V and J genes are TRBV6-5 and TRBJ1-1; 10 nucleotides align to TRBD1. The CDR3 runs to 15 residues. V was clipped by 6 bases and J by 5 bases; unmatched bases: 9. Germline V gives CDR1 MNHEY, CDR2 SVGAGI. For the CDR3, the DNA is TGTGCCAGCAGCTACGACAGGGGGCAAGGGACTGAAGCTTTCTTT. Translation: CASSYDRGQGTEAFF.

This clonotype has just a few counts. The chain is built from TRBV6-2 or TRBV6-3 and TRBJ2-5; 8 bases fit TRBD2. The J call is uncertain, as TRBJ2-7 better fits the DNA end. CDR1 and CDR2 from the germline V gene are MNHEY and SVGEGT. The CDR3 length is 15 residues. The CDR3 DNA reads TGTGCCAGCAGGGTGCTAGCGGGTTTTACCTACGAGCAGTACTTC. It codes for CASRVLAGFTYEQYF.

The V call is TRBV7-9, the J call TRBJ1-4, with TRBD1 matching 7 bases. This CDR3 comprises 14 residues. From germline, CDR1 is SEHNR and CDR2 FQNEAQ (reference sequence). Unmatched junction bases numbered 3, after V lost 0 bases and J lost 8 bases. The CDR3 DNA is TGTGCCAGCAGCTTAGCACAGGGGCCGGAAAAACTGTTTTTT. This encodes CASSLAQGPEKLFF.

The chain recombines TRBV7-8 with TRBJ2-5; D gene uncertain. The germline V gene has CDR1 SGHVS and CDR2 FQNEAQ. Trimming took 0 bases from V and 1 from J, leaving 9 bases between them. The CDR3 is 15 residues long. Written as DNA, the CDR3 is TGTGCCAGCAGCTTAGCCCAGTACTCCCAAGAGACCCAGTACTTC. It specifies CASSLAQYSQETQYF.

The chain employs TRBV7-6 and TRBJ2-1; no clear D gene. V lost 4 bases to trimming and J lost 0 bases, with 10 bases between them. Germline CDR1 SGHVS, CDR2 FNYEAQ. The CDR3 is 15 amino acids. CDR3 loop: CASSSKASSYNEQFF. The CDR3 DNA is TGTGCCAGCAGCTCCAAGGCGAGCTCCTACAATGAGCAGTTCTTC.

The gene calls are TRBV9 and TRBJ1-1; no reliable D call. This CDR3 contains 12 residues. CDR1 and CDR2 from the germline V gene are SGDLS and YYNGEE. Trimming stripped 6 bases from V and 4 bases from J, with 10 bases between. The CDR3: CASKSEGTEAFF. CDR3 coding DNA: TGTGCCAGCAAAAGCGAGGGCACTGAAGCTTTCTTT.

This clonotype appeared a few times. This chain connects TRBV5-1 to TRBJ2-5; 7 bases line up with TRBD1. The DNA end lines up better with TRBJ2-1; the J call may be wrong. Germline CDR1 SGHRS, CDR2 YFSETQ. The length of the CDR3 is 16 residues. DNA of the CDR3: TGCGCCAGCAGCCCTAGGACAGGCAAGCGCCCATTTGAGCAGTTCTTC. Protein product: CASSPRTGKRPFEQFF.

This rearrangement joins TRBV7-8 to TRBJ2-5; TRBD2 aligns across 14 bases. CDR1 and CDR2 (germline): SGHVS, FQNEAQ. There are 16 residues in the CDR3. Unmatched junction bases numbered 3, after V lost 2 bases and J lost 4 bases. The CDR3 here is CASSLTGTSGGETQYF. CDR3 in DNA: TGTGCCAGCAGCTTAACGGGGACTAGCGGGGGAGAGACCCAGTACTTC.

The chain has TRBV6-5 and TRBJ2-5; no clear D. From germline, CDR1 is MNHEY and CDR2 SVGAGI. This CDR3 is built from 17 residues. V gave up 2 bases and J gave up 5 bases, with 21 bases separating them. The CDR3 DNA sequence: TGTGCCAGCAGTTACGGTGTAAGAATCCGGCTCGAGGAGACCCAGTACTTC. As protein: CASSYGVRIRLEETQYF.

The V gene is TRBV7-2, the J gene TRBJ2-5; 13 bases are a match to TRBD2. The DNA end is a closer match to TRBJ2-7, so the J assignment may be wrong. This CDR3 is 16 amino acids long. Germline V lookup: CDR1 SGHTA, CDR2 FQGNSA. In DNA form, the CDR3 reads TGTGCCAGCAGCTTCCGGACTAGCGGGAGAACCTACGAGCAGTACTTC. Residues: CASSFRTSGRTYEQYF.

The V call is TRBV27, the J call TRBJ1-1; D uncertain. Germline values: CDR1 MNHEY, CDR2 SMNVEV (reference sequence). The V end was cut by 6 bases, the J end by 1 base, with 9 bases between. The CDR3 spans 13 residues. CDR3 nucleotides: TGTGCCAGCAGCCAATATTCGAACACTGAAGCTTTCTTT. Residues: CASSQYSNTEAFF.

This clonotype has just a few counts. The CDR3 coding sequence is TGTGCCAGTACCCCTAGCGGATACACAGATACGCAGTATTTT. Protein product: CASTPSGYTDTQYF. The chain links TRBV19 to TRBJ2-3, with 7 bases identical to TRBD2. The CDR3 has 14 amino acids. J lost 2 bases, V lost 7 bases, and 6 bases had no gene match. The V gene's germline CDR1 is LNHDA and CDR2 SQIVND (reference sequence).

The CDR3: CASSYDRPNTEAFF. As DNA, the CDR3 is TGTGCCAGCAGTTACGACAGGCCCAACACTGAAGCTTTCTTT. This chain joins TRBV6-6 and TRBJ1-1; TRBD1 is a possible D gene (6 bases). Trimming took 2 bases from V and 2 from J, leaving 9 bases between them. This CDR3 comprises 14 residues. CDR1 and CDR2 from the germline V gene are MNHNY and SVGAGI (reference sequence).

The chain couples TRBV4-1 to TRBJ2-1; no clear D gene. Per germline, CDR1 MGHRA and CDR2 YSYEKL. V shed 5 bases and J shed 7 bases, with 15 bases lying between them. The CDR3 is 14 amino acids. CDR3 in amino acids: CASSDETERNEQFF. CDR3 DNA: TGCGCCAGCAGCGACGAGACGGAGAGAAATGAGCAGTTCTTC.

This sequence joins TRBV20-1 and TRBJ2-1; TRBD2 matches 7 bases. The CDR3 is 12 residues long. V lost 6 bases, J lost 8 bases, and 7 bases stayed unmatched. The germline CDR1 and CDR2 sequences are DFQATT and SNEGSKA (reference sequence). The CDR3 nucleotides read TGCAGTGCCCTCAGCGGGAACGATGAGCAGTTCTTC. Its protein is CSALSGNDEQFF.

This clonotype was observed a handful of times. The gene calls are TRBV4-3 and TRBJ2-5, with a tentative D call TRBD2 (5 bases). The tail of the sequence fits TRBJ2-1 better, so the J call may be wrong. The CDR3 sequence is 15 residues long. The V gene's germline CDR1 is LGHNA and CDR2 YSLEER. CDR3 sequence: CASSQEGAGVNEQFF. The CDR3 nucleotides are TGCGCCAGCAGCCAAGAAGGTGCCGGGGTAAATGAGCAGTTCTTC.

The chain uses TRBV5-1 and TRBJ2-5; 13 nucleotides match TRBD2. The ends lost 0 bases at V and 5 bases at J; junction bases unmatched: 16. CDR1 is SGHRS, CDR2 YFSETQ, per germline. CDR3 length equals 20 residues. The CDR3 DNA reads as TGCGCCAGCAGCTTGGGAGGGAGCCCCAGGACTAGCGGGAGATCGGAGACCCAGTACTTC. As protein: CASSLGGSPRTSGRSETQYF.

The chain is built from TRBV7-9 and TRBJ1-1; 9 bases agree with TRBD1. V was clipped by 4 bases and J by 2 bases; unmatched bases: 11. Germline V gene lookup returns CDR1 SEHNR and CDR2 FQNEAQ (reference sequence). The CDR3 has 17 residues. The CDR3 loop is CASSSTSKQGANTEAFF. CDR3 bases: TGTGCCAGCAGCTCAACCAGTAAACAGGGGGCTAACACTGAAGCTTTCTTT.